The present T cell receptor beta chain was sequenced within a study of naive and memory T cell subsets. This clonotype was picked up many times. Four PCR rounds used nested alpha and beta constant region primers plus the SP2 primer. TCRdb itself ran the UMI-ligation and nested PCR reads through MiXCR, one entry per CDR3 protein. The table shows approximately 30,000 distinct CDR3 sequences, with 5.2% occurring only once. The germline V gene encodes CDR1 MDHEN and CDR2 SYDVKM. This CDR3 is 18 amino acids long. V shed 6 bases and J shed 5 bases, with 25 bases lying between them. An oligonucleotide containing a UMI was ligated to the 3' end of TCR cDNA.

Sequences were obtained from blood. V usage is TRBV28 and J usage is TRBJ1-4, with D possibly matching TRBD1 (6 bases). This receptor was taken from an adult in good health. The CDR3 sequence: CASRPPGGGWGSNEKLFF. The CDR3 nucleotides are TGTGCCAGCAGACCACCCGGTGGGGGCTGGGGATCAAATGAAAAACTGTTTTTT.